Shown below are 18 T cell receptor beta chains from a single sample sequenced in a study of immune evolution from preneoplasia to lung adenocarcinoma. Libraries were prepared by immunoSEQ multiplex PCR; TCRdb keeps only in-frame clonotypes and omits some of them. The table lists approximately 9,300 clones, 75% to 85% of them singletons, with around an eighth in the top ten. Sequences were obtained from FFPE lung adenocarcinoma in situ tissue. The receptors here all came from an older person with lung adenocarcinoma.

A few counts support this clone. This chain joins TRBV11-2 and TRBJ1-4; 9 positions agree with TRBD1. Germline V gives CDR1 SGHAT, CDR2 FQNNGV. With 5 bases clipped from V and 8 bases from J, the junction kept 6 bases outside the gene matches. The length of the CDR3 is 14 residues. The CDR3 reads CASSVGQGYEKLFF. CDR3 nucleotide sequence: TGTGCCAGCAGCGTGGGACAGGGTTACGAAAAACTGTTTTTT.

This clone is labeled as large. The genes are TRBV16 and TRBJ1-5, with 7 positions matching TRBD1. The V segment lost 6 bases and the J segment 3 bases; nucleotides outside the gene matches: 8. The CDR3 length is 15 residues. The V gene's germline CDR1 is KGHSY and CDR2 FQNENV. CDR3 residues: CASRQGGTVNQPQHF. The CDR3 DNA reads TGTGCCAGCAGGCAGGGGGGGACAGTCAATCAGCCCCAGCATTTT.

The gene calls are TRBV4-3 and TRBJ2-7; TRBD2 aligns across 8 bases. The germline CDR1 and CDR2 sequences are LGHNA and YSLEER. V trimming: 3 bases; J trimming: 0 bases; junction bases outside the gene matches: 7. CDR3 size: 16 residues. CDR3 DNA sequence: TGCGCCAGCAGCCACGAGGCGGGGGGCTTCTCCTACGAGCAGTACTTC. Translating it yields CASSHEAGGFSYEQYF.

The chain is built from TRBV12-5 and TRBJ2-1, with D possibly being TRBD1 (6 bases). With 4 bases removed from V and 15 bases from J, the gap between germline ends came to 19 bases. This CDR3 is built from 13 residues. Germline V gene lookup returns CDR1 LGHNT and CDR2 FRNRAP. The CDR3 sequence: CASGSTTQGPRFF. The CDR3 nucleotides read TGTGCTAGTGGTTCCACGACTCAGGGGCCGCGGTTCTTC.

V gene TRBV5-4 combines with J gene TRBJ2-2; D is uncertain. CDR3 size: 12 residues. Looked up from germline, CDR1 is SGHNT and CDR2 is YYREEE (reference sequence). The ends were cut back, 4 bases at V and 3 bases at J, with 4 bases in the middle. The CDR3 is CASSPYTGELFF. The DNA of the CDR3 is TGTGCCAGCAGCCCGTACACCGGGGAGCTGTTTTTT. Variable domain in full (rest from reference TRBV5-4 and TRBJ2-2): ETGVTQSPTHLIKTRGQQVTLRCSSQSGHNTVSWYQQALGQGPQFIFQYYREEENGRGNFPPRFSGLQFPNYSSELNVNALELDDSALYLCASSPYTGELFFGEGSRLTVL.

The V call is TRBV28, the J call TRBJ2-7; 7 nucleotides match TRBD1. The CDR3 length is 11 residues. The trim removed 8 bases at V and 4 bases at J, leaving 2 bases unmatched. In germline, CDR1 is MDHEN, CDR2 SYDVKM. The CDR3 loop reads CASGDRYEQYF. The CDR3 DNA reads TGTGCCAGCGGGGACAGATACGAGCAGTACTTC.

The chain recombines TRBV29-1 with TRBJ2-1; TRBD1 might be the D (5 bases). Germline V lookup: CDR1 SQVTM, CDR2 ANQGSEA. The V end lost 4 bases, the J end lost 2 bases, and 12 bases lay between the germline ends. This CDR3 is built from 14 residues. CDR3 sequence reads: CSVAGLRTYNEQFF. The CDR3 coding sequence is TGCAGCGTTGCAGGGTTGAGGACCTACAATGAGCAGTTCTTC.

This clone is judged medium-sized. The chain links TRBV2 to TRBJ1-5; D may be TRBD1 (5 bases). Germline V lookup: CDR1 SNHLY, CDR2 FYNNEI. This CDR3 contains 12 residues. V lost 6 bases, J lost 9 bases, and 12 bases lay in between. CDR3 DNA: TGTGCCAGCAGGGAGGGGATGGGGCCCCAGCATTTT. It codes for CASREGMGPQHF.

The rearrangement uses TRBV7-2 and TRBJ2-4; TRBD1 might be the D (6 bases). Germline CDR1 and CDR2: SGHTA and FQGNSA. V was cut by 4 bases and J by 8 bases, with 15 bases left in between. The CDR3 contains 14 residues. The chain's CDR3 is CASSSWGRRDIQYF. The DNA of the CDR3 is TGTGCCAGCAGCTCCTGGGGGCGCCGGGACATTCAGTACTTC.

The chain is built from TRBV7-9 and TRBJ2-7; D may be TRBD2 (6 bases). V lost 5 bases and J lost 5, with 19 bases in between. This CDR3 has 15 amino acids. CDR1 SEHNR and CDR2 FQNEAQ come from the germline V gene (reference sequence). In DNA form, the CDR3 reads TGTGCCAGCAGCGGCGGGGATGAGGGGACGAACGAGCAGTACTTC. Translation: CASSGGDEGTNEQYF. Based on the CDR3 plus reference TRBV7-9 and TRBJ2-7, the full variable domain is DTGVSQNPRHKITKRGQNVTFRCDPISEHNRLYWYRQTLGQGPEFLTYFQNEAQLEKSRLLSDRFSAERPKGSFSTLEIQRTEQGDSAMYLCASSGGDEGTNEQYFGPGTRLTVT.

This chain links TRBV7-6 with TRBJ2-5, with D possibly matching TRBD2 (6 bases). The length of the CDR3 is 14 residues. From germline, CDR1 is SGHVS and CDR2 FNYEAQ. Deletions cut 4 bases from V and 5 bases from J, with 14 bases between. As DNA, the CDR3 is TGTGCCAGCAGCTCGGAGACTAGTTTCGAGACCCAGTACTTC. Translation: CASSSETSFETQYF.

J is TRBJ2-7 and V is TRBV20-1; no firm D call. This CDR3 region has 11 residues. CDR1 is DFQATT, CDR2 SNEGSKA, per germline (reference sequence). V lost 1 base and J lost 7, with 8 bases in between. The CDR3, as DNA: TGCAGTGCTAGAGCTGTCCAGGAGCAGTACTTC. Translated, it gives CSARAVQEQYF.

The chain recombines TRBV5-5 with TRBJ1-6; D might be TRBD1 (5 bases). Germline V gives CDR1 SGHKS, CDR2 YYEKEE (reference sequence). The CDR3 is made up of 16 amino acids. V lost 4 bases, J lost 7 bases, and 18 bases lay in between. The CDR3 sequence is CASSRRQSGGNSPLHF. CDR3 nucleotides: TGTGCCAGCAGCCGACGACAGAGCGGAGGGAATTCACCCCTCCACTTT.

The chain recombines TRBV7-9 with TRBJ2-1; TRBD2 agrees at 12 bases. The germline gives CDR1 SEHNR, CDR2 FQNEAQ (reference sequence). J lost 8 bases, V lost 3 bases, and 8 bases had no gene match. CDR3 length: 16 residues. The chain's CDR3 is CASSFLLAGGWDEQFF. CDR3 bases: TGTGCCAGCAGCTTCCTTCTAGCGGGGGGGTGGGATGAGCAGTTCTTC.

This clone was detected a few times. The J gene is TRBJ2-5, the V gene TRBV19; no firm D call. The CDR3 runs to 13 residues. In germline, CDR1 is LNHDA, CDR2 SQIVND (reference sequence). V gave up 9 bases and J gave up 5 bases, with 16 bases separating them. The CDR3 loop reads CASSRINTETQYF. The DNA of the CDR3 is TGTGCCAGCAGCAGGATTAACACCGAGACCCAGTACTTC.

This rearrangement joins TRBV6-5 to TRBJ2-1, with 9 bases identical to TRBD2. With V trimmed by 7 bases and J by 4 bases, 5 bases remained unmatched. CDR3 length: 14 amino acids. Germline V gene sequence: CDR1 MNHEY, CDR2 SVGAGI. CDR3 DNA sequence: TGTGCCAGCACCGCGGGGGGGAGATACAATGAGCAGTTCTTC. It translates to CASTAGGRYNEQFF.

The rearrangement links TRBV29-1 to TRBJ2-1, with D possibly being TRBD1 (5 bases). Looked up from germline, CDR1 is SQVTM and CDR2 is ANQGSEA. This CDR3 region has 13 residues. Trimming removed 7 bases from V and 6 bases from J, with 16 bases in between. The CDR3 here is CSADRRVGNEQFF. The CDR3 DNA follows: TGCAGCGCTGATCGCAGGGTGGGCAATGAGCAGTTCTTC.

The V gene is TRBV4-1, the J gene TRBJ2-1; D gene ambiguous. This CDR3 has 16 residues. V was shortened by 0 bases and J by 4 bases, with 13 bases between the two germline ends. Germline values: CDR1 MGHRA, CDR2 YSYEKL. CDR3 region: CASSQDGESFYNEQFF. Written as DNA, the CDR3 is TGCGCCAGCAGCCAAGATGGAGAATCTTTTTACAATGAGCAGTTCTTC.